A single sample is the source of the 17 T cell receptor beta chains below, sequenced in a study of PD-L1 blockade in urothelial cancer. Time point here: peripheral blood 6 weeks after treatment start. Profiled with immunoSEQ multiplex PCR; TCRdb holds only in-frame clones, not every one. The data hold 41,000 or so clones, with 70% to 90% observed a single time. Here the sequenced sample was PBMCs, taken around atezolizumab (anti-PD-L1) treatment. All receptors come from a man between 65 and 79 years old with urothelial cancer.

The chain combines TRBV5-1 with TRBJ2-1; D perhaps matches TRBD1 (6 bases). The V end was cut by 3 bases, the J end by 4 bases, with 17 bases between. Germline-derived CDR1 and CDR2 are SGHRS and YFSETQ. The CDR3 totals 16 residues. CDR3 region: CASSSADGTPYNEQFF. In DNA form, the CDR3 reads TGCGCCAGCAGCTCGGCCGACGGGACACCTTACAATGAGCAGTTCTTC.

The chain recombines TRBV5-1 with TRBJ1-5; possible D gene TRBD1, 6 bases. Germline values: CDR1 SGHRS, CDR2 YFSETQ. CDR3 length: 13 residues. The ends were cut back, 4 bases at V and 4 bases at J, with 9 bases in the middle. CDR3 sequence: CASSPDSNQPQHF. The CDR3 DNA follows: TGCGCCAGCAGCCCGGACAGTAATCAGCCCCAGCATTTT. Full variable domain (missing parts from reference TRBV5-1 and TRBJ1-5): KAGVTQTPRYLIKTRGQQVTLSCSPISGHRSVSWYQQTPGQGLQFLFEYFSETQRNKGNFPGRFSGRQFSNSRSEMNVSTLELGDSALYLCASSPDSNQPQHFGDGTRLSIL.

V is TRBV5-4 and J is TRBJ1-1; the D gene is possibly TRBD1 (6 bases). Germline V gene lookup returns CDR1 SGHNT and CDR2 YYREEE (reference sequence). This CDR3 comprises 14 residues. Deletions cut 3 bases from V and 6 bases from J, with 15 bases between. CDR3 residues: CASSSRDTGAEAFF. The CDR3 bases are TGTGCCAGCAGCTCCAGGGACACCGGGGCTGAAGCTTTCTTT.

Here the CDR3 reads CASSAGRNRALLEQFF. CDR3 bases: TGTGCCAGCAGCGCCGGACGCAACAGGGCTCTACTAGAACAGTTCTTC. The chain employs TRBV5-6 and TRBJ2-1; D may be TRBD1 (6 bases). Per germline, CDR1 SGHDT and CDR2 YYEEEE. V was clipped by 4 bases and J by 13 bases, with 27 bases between them. CDR3 length equals 16 residues.

The chain uses TRBV27 and TRBJ2-7; TRBD2 aligns across 10 bases. CDR1 is MNHEY and CDR2 is SMNVEV in the germline V gene (reference sequence). V shed 4 bases and J 3 bases; nucleotides not matched to a gene: 3. The CDR3 runs to 14 residues. The CDR3 region has the DNA TGTGCCAGCAGTTCGACTAGCGGGCTCTACGAGCAGTACTTC. Amino acids: CASSSTSGLYEQYF.

The V and J genes are TRBV6-1 and TRBJ1-3; D is ambiguous. The CDR3 contains 14 residues. Per germline, CDR1 MNHNS and CDR2 SASEGT. V was shortened by 6 bases and J by 7 bases, with 16 bases between the two germline ends. Here the CDR3 DNA reads TGTGCCAGCAGACAAGAGACTCGGAGGAACACCATATATTTT. This codes for CASRQETRRNTIYF.

The V and J genes are TRBV5-1 and TRBJ2-2; the D gene is possibly TRBD2 (5 bases). CDR1 SGHRS and CDR2 YFSETQ come from the germline V gene. CDR3 length: 16 residues. V was shortened by 1 base and J by 0 bases, with 10 bases between the two germline ends. CDR3 in amino acids: CASSLTSGANTGELFF. CDR3 sequence (DNA): TGCGCCAGCAGCTTGACCAGCGGCGCGAACACCGGGGAGCTGTTTTTT.

The CDR3 nucleotides are TGTGCCAGCTCACCAAACACAGACAACTATGGCTACACCTTC. Protein: CASSPNTDNYGYTF. V is TRBV18 and J is TRBJ1-2; D gene ambiguous. This CDR3 comprises 14 residues. The germline gives CDR1 KGHSH, CDR2 LQKENI. V lost 2 bases, J lost 2 bases, and 9 bases lay in between.

Here the CDR3 reads CASSLVYNTGELFF. CDR3 coding DNA: TGTGCCAGCAGCTTAGTCTACAACACCGGGGAGCTGTTTTTT. The chain joins TRBV7-3 to TRBJ2-2; D is unresolved. V was trimmed by 2 bases and J by 2 bases, leaving 6 bases between them. The CDR3 runs 14 residues. CDR1 and CDR2 from the germline V gene are SGHTA and FQGTGA.

This clone was detected once. The chain recombines TRBV9 with TRBJ1-1; no reliable D call. The CDR3 runs 13 residues. Trimming removed 1 base from V and 1 base from J, with 5 bases in between. Germline CDR1 and CDR2: SGDLS and YYNGEE. CDR3 sequence: CASSVQANTEAFF. The CDR3 nucleotides read TGTGCCAGCAGCGTACAGGCGAACACTGAAGCTTTCTTT.

The chain couples TRBV7-2 to TRBJ2-3; tentatively, D is TRBD2 (5 bases). The CDR3 contains 14 residues. Germline-derived CDR1 and CDR2 are SGHTA and FQGNSA. In nucleotides, the CDR3 is TGTGCAACGGGGAGCCGGGATCCCACAGATACGCAGTATTTT. Translating it yields CATGSRDPTDTQYF.

The V call is TRBV19, the J call TRBJ1-2; a weak D match, TRBD1 (6 bases). Trimming pared 7 bases from V and 4 bases from J, leaving 16 bases between. The CDR3 loop spans 14 amino acids. CDR1 and CDR2 from the germline V gene are LNHDA and SQIVND (reference sequence). In nucleotides, the CDR3 is TGTGCCAGTACCCCGGACAGAGATCTCTATGGCTACACCTTC. As protein: CASTPDRDLYGYTF. The full variable domain, its missing parts supplied by reference TRBV19 and TRBJ1-2, is DGGITQSPKYLFRKEGQNVTLSCEQNLNHDAMYWYRQDPGQGLRLIYYSQIVNDFQKGDIAEGYSVSREKKESFPLTVTSAQKNPTAFYLCASTPDRDLYGYTFGSGTRLTVV.

This clone was counted a few times. The rearrangement joins TRBV7-2 to TRBJ1-2; D unresolved. V gave up 7 bases and J gave up 4 bases, with 16 bases separating them. This CDR3 has 14 residues. In germline, CDR1 is SGHTA, CDR2 FQGNSA. For the CDR3, the DNA is TGTGCCAGCAAAGTGGCAGGCCGGGGCTATGGCTACACCTTC. This sequence encodes CASKVAGRGYGYTF.

The rearrangement uses TRBV7-6 and TRBJ2-2, with D hard to call. The CDR3 has 13 amino acids. CDR1 is SGHVS and CDR2 is FNYEAQ in the germline V gene. The ends were cut back, 4 bases at V and 3 bases at J, with 6 bases in the middle. This chain's CDR3 is CASSSKHTGELFF. The CDR3 DNA is TGTGCCAGCAGCTCCAAGCACACCGGGGAGCTGTTTTTT.

The CDR3 is CSVAFRLAAYNEQFF. As DNA, the CDR3 is TGCAGCGTTGCTTTCAGGCTAGCGGCTTACAATGAGCAGTTCTTC. The gene calls are TRBV29-1 and TRBJ2-1, with 7 nucleotides matching TRBD2. The junction had 10 bases not matched to a gene; V was cut back by 4 bases and J by 4 bases. Germline CDR1 SQVTM, CDR2 ANQGSEA. CDR3 length equals 15 residues.

The chain combines TRBV18 with TRBJ2-7; the match to TRBD1 covers 7 bases. The CDR3 has 13 residues. Germline trimming cut 3 bases from V and 2 bases from J; bases unmatched to any gene: 1. Germline-derived CDR1 and CDR2 are KGHSH and LQKENI. The CDR3 DNA reads as TGTGCCAGCTCACCCGGGACAGCCTACGAGCAGTACTTC. This translates into CASSPGTAYEQYF.

The rearrangement joins TRBV5-1 to TRBJ2-3; 8 bases match TRBD2. Germline V lookup: CDR1 SGHRS, CDR2 YFSETQ. The CDR3 is 16 residues long. V shed 2 bases, J shed 0 bases, and the junction held 5 bases outside the gene matches. The CDR3 DNA reads TGCGCCAGCAGCTTAACTAGCGGATCTAGCACAGATACGCAGTATTTT. Translating gives CASSLTSGSSTDTQYF.